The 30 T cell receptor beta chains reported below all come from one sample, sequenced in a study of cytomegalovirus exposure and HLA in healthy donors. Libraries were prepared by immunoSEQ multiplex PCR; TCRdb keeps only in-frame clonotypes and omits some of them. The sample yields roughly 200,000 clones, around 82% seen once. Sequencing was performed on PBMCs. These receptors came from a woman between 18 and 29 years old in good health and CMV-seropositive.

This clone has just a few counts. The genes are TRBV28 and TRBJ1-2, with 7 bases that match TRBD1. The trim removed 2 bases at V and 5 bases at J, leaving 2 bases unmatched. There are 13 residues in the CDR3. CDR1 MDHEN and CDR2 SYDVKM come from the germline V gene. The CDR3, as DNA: TGTGCCAGCAGTTTAGACAGGGTTTATGGCTACACCTTC. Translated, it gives CASSLDRVYGYTF.

CDR3 in DNA: TGTGCCAGCCAACAGGGACGGAGCTATGGCTACACCTTC. This translates into CASQQGRSYGYTF. The chain uses TRBV19 and TRBJ1-2; the D gene is possibly TRBD1 (6 bases). Germline lookup yields CDR1 LNHDA and CDR2 SQIVND (reference sequence). Between the trimmed V and J ends, which lost 9 bases and 4 bases, there was a span of 15 bases. There are 13 residues in the CDR3. The full variable domain, in which reference TRBV19 and TRBJ1-2 provide the parts outside the CDR3, is DGGITQSPKYLFRKEGQNVTLSCEQNLNHDAMYWYRQDPGQGLRLIYYSQIVNDFQKGDIAEGYSVSREKKESFPLTVTSAQKNPTAFYLCASQQGRSYGYTFGSGTRLTVV.

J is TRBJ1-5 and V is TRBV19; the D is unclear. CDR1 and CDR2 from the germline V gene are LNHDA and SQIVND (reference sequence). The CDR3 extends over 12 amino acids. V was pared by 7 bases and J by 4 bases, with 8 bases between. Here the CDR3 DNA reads TGTGCCAGTATGTCGGGGAATCAGCCCCAGCATTTT. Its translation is CASMSGNQPQHF.

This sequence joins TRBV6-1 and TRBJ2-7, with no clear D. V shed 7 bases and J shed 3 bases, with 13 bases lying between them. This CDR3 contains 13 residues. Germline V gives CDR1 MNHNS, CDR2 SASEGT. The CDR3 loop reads CASIEEQIYEQYF. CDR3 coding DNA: TGTGCCAGCATCGAAGAACAGATCTACGAGCAGTACTTC.

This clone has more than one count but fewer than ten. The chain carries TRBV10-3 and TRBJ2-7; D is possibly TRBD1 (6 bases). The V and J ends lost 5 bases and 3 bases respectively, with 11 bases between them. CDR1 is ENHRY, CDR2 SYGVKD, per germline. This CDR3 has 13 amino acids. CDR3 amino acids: CAISPQGSYEQYF. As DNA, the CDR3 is TGTGCCATCAGTCCACAGGGTAGCTACGAGCAGTACTTC.

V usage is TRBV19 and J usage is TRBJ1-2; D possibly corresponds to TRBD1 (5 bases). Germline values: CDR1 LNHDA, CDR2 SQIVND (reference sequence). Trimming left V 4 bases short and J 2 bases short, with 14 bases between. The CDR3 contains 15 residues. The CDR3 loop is CASSSLKTENYGYTF. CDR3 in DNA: TGTGCCAGTAGTAGTCTAAAGACAGAGAACTATGGCTACACCTTC.

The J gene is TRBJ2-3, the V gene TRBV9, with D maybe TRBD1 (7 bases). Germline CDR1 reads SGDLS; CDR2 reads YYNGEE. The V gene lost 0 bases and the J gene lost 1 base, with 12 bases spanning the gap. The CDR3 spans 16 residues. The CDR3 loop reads CASSVEGGQRTDTQYF. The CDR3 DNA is TGTGCCAGCAGCGTAGAGGGGGGACAGCGCACAGATACGCAGTATTTT. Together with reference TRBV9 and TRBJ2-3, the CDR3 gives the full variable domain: DSGVTQTPKHLITATGQRVTLRCSPRSGDLSVYWYQQSLDQGLQFLIQYYNGEERAKGNILERFSAQQFPDLHSELNLSSLELGDSALYFCASSVEGGQRTDTQYFGPGTRLTVL.

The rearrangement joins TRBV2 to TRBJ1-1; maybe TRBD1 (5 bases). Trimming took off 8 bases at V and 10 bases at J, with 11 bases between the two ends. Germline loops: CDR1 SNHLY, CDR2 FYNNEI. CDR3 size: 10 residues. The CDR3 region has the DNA TGTGCCAGCGAGGGGAGGGGAGCTTTCTTT. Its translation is CASEGRGAFF.

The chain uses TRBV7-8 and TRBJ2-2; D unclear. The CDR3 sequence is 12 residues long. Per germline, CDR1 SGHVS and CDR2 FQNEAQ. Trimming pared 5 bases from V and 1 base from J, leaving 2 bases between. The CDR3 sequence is CASSRNTGELFF. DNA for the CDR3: TGTGCCAGCAGCCGGAACACCGGGGAGCTGTTTTTT.

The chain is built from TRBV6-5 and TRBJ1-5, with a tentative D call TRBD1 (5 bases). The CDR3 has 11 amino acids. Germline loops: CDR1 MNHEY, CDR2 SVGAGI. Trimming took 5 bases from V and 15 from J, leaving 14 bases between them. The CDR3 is CASSEVGPRHF. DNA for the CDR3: TGTGCCAGCAGTGAAGTGGGGCCGAGGCATTTT.

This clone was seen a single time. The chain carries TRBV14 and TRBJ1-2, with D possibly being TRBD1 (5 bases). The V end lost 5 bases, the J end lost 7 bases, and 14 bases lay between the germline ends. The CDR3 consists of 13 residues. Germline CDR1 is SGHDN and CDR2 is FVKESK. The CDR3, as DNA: TGTGCCAGCAGCTTCAGCGGGCAGGGTGGCTACACCTTC. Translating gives CASSFSGQGGYTF.

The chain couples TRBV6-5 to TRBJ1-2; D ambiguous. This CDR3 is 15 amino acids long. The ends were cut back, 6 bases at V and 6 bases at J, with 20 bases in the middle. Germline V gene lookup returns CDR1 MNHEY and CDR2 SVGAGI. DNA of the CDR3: TGTGCCAGCAGAAGAACCGGTCAAACCCCCCATGGCTACACCTTC. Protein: CASRRTGQTPHGYTF.

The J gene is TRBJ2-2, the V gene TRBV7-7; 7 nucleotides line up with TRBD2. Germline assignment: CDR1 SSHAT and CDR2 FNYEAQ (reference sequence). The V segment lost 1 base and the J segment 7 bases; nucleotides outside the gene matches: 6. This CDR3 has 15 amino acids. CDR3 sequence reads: CASSLEASGVGELFF. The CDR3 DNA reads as TGTGCCAGCAGCTTAGAGGCCAGCGGGGTCGGGGAGCTGTTTTTT. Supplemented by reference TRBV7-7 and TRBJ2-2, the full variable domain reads GAGVSQSPRYKVTKRGQDVTLRCDPISSHATLYWYQQALGQGPEFLTYFNYEAQPDKSGLPSDRFSAERPEGSISTLTIQRTEQRDSAMYRCASSLEASGVGELFFGEGSRLTVL.

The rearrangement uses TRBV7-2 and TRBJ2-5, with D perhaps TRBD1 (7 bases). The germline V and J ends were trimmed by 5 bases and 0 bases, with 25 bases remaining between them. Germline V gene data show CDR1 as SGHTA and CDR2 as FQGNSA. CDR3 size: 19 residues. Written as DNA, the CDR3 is TGTGCCAGCAGCACACTGGGGGCAACGACAGGGAGGCACCAAGAGACCCAGTACTTC. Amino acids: CASSTLGATTGRHQETQYF.

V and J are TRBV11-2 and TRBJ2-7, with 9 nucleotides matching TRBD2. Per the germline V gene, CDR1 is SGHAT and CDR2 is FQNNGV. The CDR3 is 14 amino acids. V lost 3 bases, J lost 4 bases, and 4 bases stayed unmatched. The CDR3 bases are TGTGCCAGCAGCTTTGGGCTAGCGGGGTACGAGCAGTACTTC. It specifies CASSFGLAGYEQYF. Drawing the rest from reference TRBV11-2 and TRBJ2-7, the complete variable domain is EAGVAQSPRYKIIEKRQSVAFWCNPISGHATLYWYQQILGQGPKLLIQFQNNGVVDDSQLPKDRFSAERLKGVDSTLKIQPAKLEDSAVYLCASSFGLAGYEQYFGPGTRLTVT.

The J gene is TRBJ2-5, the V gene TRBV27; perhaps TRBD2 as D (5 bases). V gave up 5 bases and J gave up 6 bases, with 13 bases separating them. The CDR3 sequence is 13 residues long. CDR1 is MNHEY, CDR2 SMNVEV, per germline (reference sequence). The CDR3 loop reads CASSGSSMKTQYF. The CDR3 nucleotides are TGTGCCAGCAGTGGCTCTAGCATGAAGACCCAGTACTTC.

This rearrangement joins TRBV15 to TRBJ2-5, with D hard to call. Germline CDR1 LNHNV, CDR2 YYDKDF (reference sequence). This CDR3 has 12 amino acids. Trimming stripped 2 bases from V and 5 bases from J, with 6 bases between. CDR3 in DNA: TGTGCCACCAGCAGACCCAGGGAGACCCAGTACTTC. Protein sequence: CATSRPRETQYF.

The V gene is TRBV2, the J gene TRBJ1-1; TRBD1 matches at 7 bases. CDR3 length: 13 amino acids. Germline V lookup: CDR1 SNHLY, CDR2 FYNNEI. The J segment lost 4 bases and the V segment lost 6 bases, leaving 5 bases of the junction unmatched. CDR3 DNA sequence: TGTGCCAGCAGAACTGACAGGGCCACTGAAGCTTTCTTT. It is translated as CASRTDRATEAFF.

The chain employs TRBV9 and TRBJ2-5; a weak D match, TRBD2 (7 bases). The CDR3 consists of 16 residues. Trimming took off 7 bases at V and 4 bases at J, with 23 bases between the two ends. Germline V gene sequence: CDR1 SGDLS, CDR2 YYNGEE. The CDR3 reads CASRVVGGPSRETQYF. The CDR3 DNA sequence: TGTGCCAGCCGAGTTGTCGGGGGGCCTTCGCGAGAGACCCAGTACTTC.

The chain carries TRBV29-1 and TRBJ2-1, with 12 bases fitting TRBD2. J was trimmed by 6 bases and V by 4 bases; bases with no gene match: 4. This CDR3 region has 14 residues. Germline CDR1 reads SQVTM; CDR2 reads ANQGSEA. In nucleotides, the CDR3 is TGCAGCGTTGGGCTAGCGGGGGGGCCCAATGAGCAGTTCTTC. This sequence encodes CSVGLAGGPNEQFF.

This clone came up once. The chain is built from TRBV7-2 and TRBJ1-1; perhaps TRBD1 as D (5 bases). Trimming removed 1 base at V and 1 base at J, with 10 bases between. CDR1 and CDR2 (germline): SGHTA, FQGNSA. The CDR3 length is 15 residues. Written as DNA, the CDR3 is TGTGCCAGCAGCTTAGATTGGACACCGAACACTGAAGCTTTCTTT. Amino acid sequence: CASSLDWTPNTEAFF.

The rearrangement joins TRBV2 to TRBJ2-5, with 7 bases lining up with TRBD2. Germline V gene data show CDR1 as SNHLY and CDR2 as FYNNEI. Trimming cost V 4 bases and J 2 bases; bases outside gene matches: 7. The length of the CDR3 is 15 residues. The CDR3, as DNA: TGTGCCAGCAGTGGCCGTGGGGGGGGACAAGAGACCCAGTACTTC. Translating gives CASSGRGGGQETQYF.

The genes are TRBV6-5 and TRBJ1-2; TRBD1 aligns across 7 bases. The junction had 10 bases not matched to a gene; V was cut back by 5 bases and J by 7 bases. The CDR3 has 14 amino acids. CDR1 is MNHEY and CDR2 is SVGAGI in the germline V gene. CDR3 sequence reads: CASSTPKQGTGYTF. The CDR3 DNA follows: TGTGCCAGCAGTACTCCCAAACAGGGGACTGGCTACACCTTC.

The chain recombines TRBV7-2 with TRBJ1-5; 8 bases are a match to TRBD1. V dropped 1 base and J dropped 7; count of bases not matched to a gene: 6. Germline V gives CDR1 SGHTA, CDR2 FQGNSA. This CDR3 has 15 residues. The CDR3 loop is CASSLGGQAWQPQHF. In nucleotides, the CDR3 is TGTGCCAGCAGCTTAGGGGGACAGGCTTGGCAGCCCCAGCATTTT. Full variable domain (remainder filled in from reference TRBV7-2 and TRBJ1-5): GAGVSQSPSNKVTEKGKDVELRCDPISGHTALYWYRQSLGQGLEFLIYFQGNSAPDKSGLPSDRFSAERTGGSVSTLTIQRTQQEDSAVYLCASSLGGQAWQPQHFGDGTRLSIL.

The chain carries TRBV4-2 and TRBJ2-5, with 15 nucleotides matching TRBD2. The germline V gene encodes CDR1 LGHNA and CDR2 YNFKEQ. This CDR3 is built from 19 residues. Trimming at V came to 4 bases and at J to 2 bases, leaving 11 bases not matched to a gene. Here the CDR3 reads CASSRGLAGGIRAQETQYF. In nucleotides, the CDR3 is TGTGCCAGCAGCCGGGGACTAGCGGGGGGTATCAGGGCTCAAGAGACCCAGTACTTC.

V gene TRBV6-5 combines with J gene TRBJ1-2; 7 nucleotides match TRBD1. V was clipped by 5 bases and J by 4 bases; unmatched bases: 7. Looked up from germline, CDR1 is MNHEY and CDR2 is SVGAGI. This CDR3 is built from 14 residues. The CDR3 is CASSPLGQPYGYTF. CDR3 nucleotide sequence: TGTGCCAGCAGTCCGCTGGGACAGCCCTATGGCTACACCTTC.

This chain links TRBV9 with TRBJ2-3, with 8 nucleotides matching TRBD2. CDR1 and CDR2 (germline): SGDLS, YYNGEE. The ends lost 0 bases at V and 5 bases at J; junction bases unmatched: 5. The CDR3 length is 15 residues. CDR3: CASSVAPGLGDTQYF. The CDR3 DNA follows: TGTGCCAGCAGCGTAGCACCGGGACTAGGAGATACGCAGTATTTT.

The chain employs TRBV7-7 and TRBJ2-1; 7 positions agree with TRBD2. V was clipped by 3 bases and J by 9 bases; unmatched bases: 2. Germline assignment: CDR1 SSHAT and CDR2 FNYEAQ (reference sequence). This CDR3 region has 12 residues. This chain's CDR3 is CASSLGGGEQFF. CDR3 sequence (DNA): TGTGCCAGCAGCTTGGGCGGGGGTGAGCAGTTCTTC.

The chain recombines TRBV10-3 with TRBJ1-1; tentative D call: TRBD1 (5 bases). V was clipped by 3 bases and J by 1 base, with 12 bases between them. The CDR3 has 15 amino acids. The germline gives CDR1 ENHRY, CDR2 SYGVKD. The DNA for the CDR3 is TGTGCCATCAGTGATTTTGGGGGGAAGAACACTGAAGCTTTCTTT. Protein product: CAISDFGGKNTEAFF.

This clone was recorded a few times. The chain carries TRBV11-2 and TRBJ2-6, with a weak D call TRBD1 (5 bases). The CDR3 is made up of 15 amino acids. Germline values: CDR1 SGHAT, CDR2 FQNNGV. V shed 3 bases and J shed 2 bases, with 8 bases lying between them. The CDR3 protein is CASSFRDTGANVLTF. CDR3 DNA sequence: TGTGCCAGCAGCTTCAGGGATACTGGGGCCAACGTCCTGACTTTC.